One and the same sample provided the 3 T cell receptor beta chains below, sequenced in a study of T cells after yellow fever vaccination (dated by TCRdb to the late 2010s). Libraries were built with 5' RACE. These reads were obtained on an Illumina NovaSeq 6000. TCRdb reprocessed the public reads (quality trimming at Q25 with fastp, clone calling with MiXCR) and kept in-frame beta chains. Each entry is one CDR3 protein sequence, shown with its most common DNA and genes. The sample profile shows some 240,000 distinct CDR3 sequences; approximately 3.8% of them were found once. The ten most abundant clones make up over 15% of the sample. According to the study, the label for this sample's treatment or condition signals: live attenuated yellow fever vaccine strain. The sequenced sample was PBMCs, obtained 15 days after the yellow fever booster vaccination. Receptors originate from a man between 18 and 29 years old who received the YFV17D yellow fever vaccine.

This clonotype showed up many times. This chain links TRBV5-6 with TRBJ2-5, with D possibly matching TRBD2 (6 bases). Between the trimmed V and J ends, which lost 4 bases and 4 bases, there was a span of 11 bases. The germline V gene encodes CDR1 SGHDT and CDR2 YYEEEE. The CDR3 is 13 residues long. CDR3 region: CASSHAGTETQYF. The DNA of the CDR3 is TGTGCCAGCAGCCATGCGGGAACAGAGACCCAGTACTTC. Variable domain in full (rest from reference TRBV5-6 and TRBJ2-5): DAGVTQSPTHLIKTRGQQVTLRCSPKSGHDTVSWYQQALGQGPQFIFQYYEEEERQRGNFPDRFSGHQFPNYSSELNVNALLLGDSALYLCASSHAGTETQYFGPGTRLLVL.

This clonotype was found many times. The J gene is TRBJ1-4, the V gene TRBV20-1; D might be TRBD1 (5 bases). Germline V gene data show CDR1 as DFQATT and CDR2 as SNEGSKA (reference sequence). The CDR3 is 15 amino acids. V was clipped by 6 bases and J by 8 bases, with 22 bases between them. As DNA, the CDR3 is TGCAGTGCCCCGCTGGGGGGGGGTGCGAGGGAAAAACTGTTTTTT. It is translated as CSAPLGGGAREKLFF.

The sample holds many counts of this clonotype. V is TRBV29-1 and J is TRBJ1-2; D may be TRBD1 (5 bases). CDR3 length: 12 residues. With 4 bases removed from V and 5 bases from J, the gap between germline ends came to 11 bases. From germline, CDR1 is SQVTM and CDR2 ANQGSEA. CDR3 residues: CSVVGARYGYTF. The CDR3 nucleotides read TGCAGCGTTGTTGGGGCGCGGTATGGCTACACCTTC.